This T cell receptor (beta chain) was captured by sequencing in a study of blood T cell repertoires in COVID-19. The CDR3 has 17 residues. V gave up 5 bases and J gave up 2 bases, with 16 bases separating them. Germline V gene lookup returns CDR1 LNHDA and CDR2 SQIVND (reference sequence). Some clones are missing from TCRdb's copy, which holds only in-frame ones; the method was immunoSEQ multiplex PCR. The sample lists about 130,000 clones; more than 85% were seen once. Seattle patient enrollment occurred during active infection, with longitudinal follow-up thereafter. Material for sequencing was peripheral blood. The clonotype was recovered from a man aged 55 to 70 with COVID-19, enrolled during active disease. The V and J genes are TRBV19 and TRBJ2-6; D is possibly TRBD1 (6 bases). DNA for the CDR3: TGTGCCAGTAGTGCTTTGGCCAGGGGAGCTGGGGCCAACGTCCTGACTTTC. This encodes CASSALARGAGANVLTF.